The 17 T cell receptor beta chains below were found in one sample sequenced in a study of PD-1 blockade in mismatch repair-deficient tumors. Produced via immunoSEQ multiplex PCR; TCRdb's table is partial and in-frame only. The sample includes 120,000 or so clones, roughly 86% of them seen just once. The sequencing used peripheral blood, collected roughly 70 weeks after starting pembrolizumab. The receptors derive from an adult with mismatch repair-deficient cancer.

This chain connects TRBV21-1 to TRBJ2-7; TRBD1, the D gene given by the table, was not confirmed from the DNA. TRBV21-1 is a pseudogene segment. The CDR3 spans 14 residues. The CDR3 DNA reads TGTGCCAGCAGCCCGCGGGACAGCGACTACGAGCAGTACTTC. It codes for CASSPRDSDYEQYF.

The chain couples TRBV5-4 to TRBJ2-7; 13 nucleotides line up with TRBD2. The CDR3 has 17 residues. CDR1 and CDR2 from the germline V gene are SGHNT and YYREEE (reference sequence). V lost 3 bases and J lost 0; bases outside the gene matches: 6. The CDR3 loop reads CASSWAGLAGNSYEQYF. CDR3 DNA sequence: TGTGCCAGCAGCTGGGCGGGACTAGCGGGAAACTCCTACGAGCAGTACTTC.

The V call is TRBV7-9, the J call TRBJ2-2; 7 nucleotides align to TRBD1. The CDR3 extends over 16 amino acids. Germline CDR1 is SEHNR and CDR2 is FQNEAQ (reference sequence). V shed 5 bases and J 0 bases; nucleotides not matched to a gene: 6. The CDR3 DNA sequence: TGTGCCAGCAGCGCTCCGGGACAGCCGAACACCGGGGAGCTGTTTTTT. Amino acids: CASSAPGQPNTGELFF. Filled out from reference TRBV7-9 and TRBJ2-2, the complete variable domain reads DTGVSQNPRHKITKRGQNVTFRCDPISEHNRLYWYRQTLGQGPEFLTYFQNEAQLEKSRLLSDRFSAERPKGSFSTLEIQRTEQGDSAMYLCASSAPGQPNTGELFFGEGSRLTVL.

The chain combines TRBV5-6 with TRBJ1-1; D is uncertain. V lost 4 bases and J lost 0, with 7 bases in between. The CDR3 totals 13 residues. Germline CDR1 reads SGHDT; CDR2 reads YYEEEE. CDR3 in amino acids: CASSAGVNTEAFF. The CDR3 bases are TGTGCCAGCAGCGCCGGGGTGAACACTGAAGCTTTCTTT.

This sequence joins TRBV4-1 and TRBJ2-1; 12 bases match TRBD2. Germline CDR1 and CDR2: MGHRA and YSYEKL. With 4 bases clipped from V and 7 bases from J, the junction kept 5 bases outside the gene matches. The CDR3 sequence is 15 residues long. This CDR3 is CASSRRLAGDNEQFF. CDR3 sequence (DNA): TGCGCCAGCAGCCGAAGACTAGCGGGAGATAATGAGCAGTTCTTC.

This chain links TRBV7-9 with TRBJ2-1; 9 nucleotides align to TRBD2. Germline V lookup: CDR1 SEHNR, CDR2 FQNEAQ (reference sequence). V shed 3 bases and J 8 bases; nucleotides not matched to a gene: 8. This CDR3 comprises 15 residues. CDR3 loop: CASSLGTSSNDEQFF. DNA of the CDR3: TGTGCCAGCAGCTTGGGGACTAGCAGTAACGATGAGCAGTTCTTC.

The chain uses TRBV30 and TRBJ2-5; tentatively, D is TRBD2 (7 bases). CDR3 length: 14 residues. CDR1 and CDR2 from the germline V gene are GTSNPN and SVGIG (reference sequence). Deletions cut 1 base from V and 2 bases from J, with 11 bases between. CDR3 region: CAWSGGGPQETQYF. CDR3 DNA: TGTGCCTGGAGTGGGGGGGGGCCACAAGAGACCCAGTACTTC.

The V gene is TRBV28, the J gene TRBJ2-7, with no clear D. CDR1 and CDR2 (germline): MDHEN, SYDVKM. The V and J ends lost 6 bases and 5 bases respectively, with 11 bases between them. The CDR3 covers 12 residues. The CDR3 reads CASSPSSNEQYF. In DNA, the CDR3 is TGTGCCAGCAGCCCTTCCAGCAACGAGCAGTACTTC.

This chain joins TRBV4-1 and TRBJ2-7, with D tentatively TRBD1 or TRBD2 (5 bases each). There are 15 residues in the CDR3. Trimming took off 1 base at V and 3 bases at J, with 13 bases between the two ends. Germline V gives CDR1 MGHRA, CDR2 YSYEKL. DNA for the CDR3: TGCGCCAGCAGCCAAGTTAGCGACAGAAACTACGAGCAGTACTTC. Translation: CASSQVSDRNYEQYF.

The V gene is TRBV11-2, the J gene TRBJ2-3; tentatively, D is TRBD2 (7 bases). From germline, CDR1 is SGHAT and CDR2 FQNNGV. V was clipped by 8 bases and J by 4 bases, with 13 bases between them. This CDR3 has 13 amino acids. The CDR3 loop reads CASSGGGPDTQYF. In DNA form, the CDR3 reads TGTGCCAGCTCCGGCGGGGGCCCAGATACGCAGTATTTT.

The chain joins TRBV28 to TRBJ2-2; 9 bases are a match to TRBD1. V was clipped by 4 bases and J by 7 bases; unmatched bases: 13. This CDR3 comprises 17 residues. From germline, CDR1 is MDHEN and CDR2 SYDVKM. CDR3 DNA: TGTGCCAGCAGTTCTAACATGATACAGGGGGCGCGCGGGGAGCTGTTTTTT. This gives the protein CASSSNMIQGARGELFF.

This chain joins TRBV2 and TRBJ2-2; D remains ambiguous. Deletions cut 4 bases from V and 5 bases from J, with 20 bases between. Germline values: CDR1 SNHLY, CDR2 FYNNEI. The CDR3 extends over 17 amino acids. DNA for the CDR3: TGTGCCAGCAGTGTAGTCGTTTTGGCGGCTGGGACCGGGGAGCTGTTTTTT. Translated, it gives CASSVVVLAAGTGELFF.

This chain joins TRBV13 and TRBJ1-3; D remains unclear. This CDR3 has 14 residues. V lost 6 bases, J lost 1 base, and 10 bases lay in between. The germline CDR1 and CDR2 sequences are PRHDT and FYEKMQ (reference sequence). The CDR3 bases are TGTGCCAGCAGTCTCCGTCAATCTGGAAACACCATATATTTT. Its protein is CASSLRQSGNTIYF.

This clone has just a few counts. The chain uses TRBV7-9 and TRBJ2-7, with D perhaps TRBD1 or TRBD2 (5 bases each). This CDR3 comprises 15 residues. Germline V CDR1 and CDR2: SEHNR, FQNEAQ (reference sequence). V lost 5 bases, J lost 4 bases, and 18 bases lay in between. This chain's CDR3 is CASSPFRSRGYEQYF. The CDR3 DNA reads TGTGCCAGCAGCCCGTTTCGCTCGAGGGGATACGAGCAGTACTTC.

This sequence joins TRBV7-3 and TRBJ2-1; 9 positions agree with TRBD2. Germline V gene data show CDR1 as SGHTA and CDR2 as FQGTGA. The CDR3 sequence is 16 residues long. V shed 5 bases and J 4 bases; nucleotides not matched to a gene: 9. The CDR3 protein is CASSPGWAGGYNEQFF. The CDR3 DNA sequence: TGTGCCAGCAGCCCCGGTTGGGCGGGAGGGTACAATGAGCAGTTCTTC.

This chain links TRBV10-3 with TRBJ2-7, with 7 bases matching TRBD2. The CDR3 is 15 residues long. Germline CDR1 is ENHRY and CDR2 is SYGVKD. Trimming at V came to 6 bases and at J to 2 bases, leaving 10 bases not matched to a gene. In nucleotides, the CDR3 is TGTGCCATCAGGCGGGAGCCGGGACTACCCTACGAGCAGTACTTC. Its protein is CAIRREPGLPYEQYF.

The rearrangement uses TRBV19 and TRBJ1-1; 7 bases are shared with TRBD1. Germline V gene sequence: CDR1 LNHDA, CDR2 SQIVND (reference sequence). This CDR3 contains 15 residues. Trimming at V came to 5 bases and at J to 1 base, leaving 7 bases not matched to a gene. This CDR3 reads CASSSWTGKNTEAFF. The CDR3 DNA reads as TGTGCCAGTAGTTCGTGGACAGGAAAGAACACTGAAGCTTTCTTT.